Each of the 22 T cell receptor beta chains below was sequenced from the same sample in a study of beta chain features in type 1 diabetes. The authors reverse transcribed all of the isolated RNA, so sequencing captured expressed TCRB transcripts. Assay used: immunoSEQ multiplex PCR; TCRdb lists only in-frame clones, some missing. The data hold 390,000 or so clones, with more than 11% observed a single time. Source material: naive CD4+ T cells from blood. Receptor source: a man aged 30 to 45 in good health.

This clone showed up just a few times. The chain links TRBV7-9 to TRBJ1-1; TRBD1 is a possible D gene (6 bases). Deletions cut 3 bases from V and 5 bases from J, with 10 bases between. CDR1 and CDR2 from the germline V gene are SEHNR and FQNEAQ (reference sequence). CDR3 size: 13 residues. In nucleotides, the CDR3 is TGTGCCAGCAGCTTTTGGGGGGCGACTGAAGCTTTCTTT. It codes for CASSFWGATEAFF.

J is TRBJ1-1 and V is TRBV7-9; D ambiguous. The CDR3 is 15 residues long. CDR1 is SEHNR, CDR2 FQNEAQ, per germline (reference sequence). Trimming took off 2 bases at V and 0 bases at J, with 10 bases between the two ends. The CDR3 DNA sequence: TGTGCCAGCAGCTTACTCTCCACAGTGAACACTGAAGCTTTCTTT. Its translation is CASSLLSTVNTEAFF.

J is TRBJ2-7 and V is TRBV7-9; 7 bases are shared with TRBD1. Germline assignment: CDR1 SEHNR and CDR2 FQNEAQ (reference sequence). This CDR3 contains 15 residues. Trimming cost V 6 bases and J 6 bases; bases outside gene matches: 14. The CDR3 protein is CASRKFDRVFAEQYF. Here the CDR3 DNA reads TGTGCCAGCAGAAAATTCGACAGGGTTTTCGCCGAGCAGTACTTC.

This clone appeared many times. The chain combines TRBV9 with TRBJ2-5, with D maybe TRBD1 (6 bases). The CDR3 has 13 residues. Germline CDR1 and CDR2: SGDLS and YYNGEE. The V end lost 5 bases, the J end lost 5 bases, and 13 bases lay between the germline ends. The CDR3 bases are TGTGCCAGCAGGGGGGCAGGGTCGGAGACCCAGTACTTC. This translates into CASRGAGSETQYF.

The chain carries TRBV30 and TRBJ2-5; D not resolved. The CDR3 covers 16 residues. With 4 bases removed from V and 1 base from J, the gap between germline ends came to 19 bases. Germline CDR1 and CDR2: GTSNPN and SVGIG (reference sequence). The CDR3 sequence is CAWTRIGVRTQETQYF. The CDR3 nucleotides read TGTGCCTGGACCCGAATAGGAGTACGAACCCAAGAGACCCAGTACTTC.

This clone was recorded many times. This chain connects TRBV29-1 to TRBJ2-3, with 8 bases identical to TRBD2. This CDR3 region has 13 residues. The junction had 4 bases not matched to a gene; V was cut back by 2 bases and J by 6 bases. Germline V gene sequence: CDR1 SQVTM, CDR2 ANQGSEA. Here the CDR3 DNA reads TGCAGCGTTGAATGGCTAGCGGGCGATACGCAGTATTTT. Amino acids: CSVEWLAGDTQYF.

The chain combines TRBV7-9 with TRBJ2-2; D is ambiguous. Germline CDR1 SEHNR, CDR2 FQNEAQ (reference sequence). The V end lost 0 bases, the J end lost 6 bases, and 11 bases lay between the germline ends. The CDR3 loop spans 15 amino acids. CDR3 nucleotides: TGTGCCAGCAGCTTAGCCCTCCCAGGAGCCGGGGAGCTGTTTTTT. Translation: CASSLALPGAGELFF.

This clone appeared once. The V call is TRBV15, the J call TRBJ1-2; D is unresolved. There are 13 residues in the CDR3. The V gene's germline CDR1 is LNHNV and CDR2 YYDKDF (reference sequence). V was clipped by 0 bases and J by 4 bases, with 6 bases between them. The CDR3 is CATSRDSFYGYTF. Written as DNA, the CDR3 is TGTGCCACCAGCAGAGACAGCTTCTATGGCTACACCTTC.

This clone was counted a few times. Germline and junction disagree at one end, which may indicate a read error. The V call is TRBV4-3, the J call TRBJ2-1; tentatively, D is TRBD1 (5 bases). Germline lookup yields CDR1 LGHNA and CDR2 YSLEER. The CDR3 loop spans 15 amino acids. The CDR3 coding sequence is TGCGCCAGCAGGCAAGGGGCCGGGTTGGACGGTGAGCAGTTCTTC. Translating gives CASRQGAGLDGEQFF.

The chain employs TRBV29-1 and TRBJ2-7, with 10 bases identical to TRBD2. The CDR3 has 15 amino acids. V was clipped by 8 bases and J by 1 base; unmatched bases: 11. Germline CDR1 reads SQVTM; CDR2 reads ANQGSEA. CDR3 amino acids: CSRGPSGRRSYEQYV. The CDR3 bases are TGCAGCCGAGGCCCTAGCGGGAGAAGGTCCTACGAGCAGTACGTC.

The rearrangement joins TRBV27 to TRBJ1-5; 7 bases are shared with TRBD1. From germline, CDR1 is MNHEY and CDR2 SMNVEV (reference sequence). The CDR3 extends over 17 amino acids. J gave up 1 base and V 5 bases, and 11 bases lay outside the gene matches. Written as DNA, the CDR3 is TGTGCCAGCAGTCTCCGCCACAGGGGAAAGAGCAATCAGCCCCAGCATTTT. Protein product: CASSLRHRGKSNQPQHF.

This clone was observed a handful of times. V is TRBV20-1 and J is TRBJ1-1; no reliable D call. Germline lookup yields CDR1 DFQATT and CDR2 SNEGSKA (reference sequence). The CDR3 length is 10 residues. Trimming cost V 3 bases and J 8 bases, with 7 bases left between them. This CDR3 is CSARTVEAFF. CDR3 coding DNA: TGCAGTGCTAGGACTGTAGAAGCTTTCTTT.

The sample holds a few counts of this clone. The gene calls are TRBV20-1 and TRBJ1-1; no firm D call. The ends were cut back, 4 bases at V and 5 bases at J, with 8 bases in the middle. This CDR3 region has 11 residues. Germline lookup yields CDR1 DFQATT and CDR2 SNEGSKA (reference sequence). The CDR3, as DNA: TGCAGTGCTAAATCGGGAACTGAAGCTTTCTTT. It yields the protein CSAKSGTEAFF.

The chain combines TRBV30 with TRBJ1-2, with a tentative D call TRBD1 (6 bases). In germline, CDR1 is GTSNPN, CDR2 SVGIG (reference sequence). Trimming took 0 bases from V and 6 from J, leaving 29 bases between them. CDR3 length equals 19 residues. CDR3 in amino acids: CAWSVRFGLTGTGLDGYTF. The CDR3 DNA sequence: TGTGCCTGGAGTGTACGTTTTGGATTGACGGGAACAGGGTTGGATGGCTACACCTTC.

The rearrangement uses TRBV5-1 and TRBJ2-1, with D possibly matching TRBD2 (5 bases). Deletions cut 5 bases from V and 4 bases from J, with 13 bases between. Germline V gives CDR1 SGHRS, CDR2 YFSETQ. The CDR3 has 14 residues. The CDR3 DNA reads as TGCGCCAGCAGGCGGGCGTCCGATTACAATGAGCAGTTCTTC. Its protein is CASRRASDYNEQFF.

Only a few counts were recorded for this clone. The rearrangement joins TRBV2 to TRBJ1-1, with D possibly matching TRBD1 (5 bases). The CDR3 loop spans 12 amino acids. Germline V gives CDR1 SNHLY, CDR2 FYNNEI. Trimming cost V 11 bases and J 6 bases, with 16 bases left between them. The CDR3 spells CASSKGSAEAFF. The CDR3 nucleotides read TGTGCCTCAAGCAAGGGGAGCGCTGAAGCTTTCTTT.

A few counts support this clone. The DNA for the CDR3 is TGTGCCAGCAGCCCGCCAATAGCGGGGACCTACAATGAGCAGTTCTTC. This sequence encodes CASSPPIAGTYNEQFF. The rearrangement links TRBV5-4 to TRBJ2-1; 8 bases line up with TRBD2. V lost 4 bases, J lost 2 bases, and 8 bases stayed unmatched. Germline values: CDR1 SGHNT, CDR2 YYREEE (reference sequence). This CDR3 has 16 amino acids.

This clone has only a few counts. V usage is TRBV29-1 and J usage is TRBJ2-5, with 8 positions matching TRBD2. The CDR3 extends over 16 amino acids. The germline gives CDR1 SQVTM, CDR2 ANQGSEA. Unmatched junction bases numbered 14, after V lost 4 bases and J lost 4 bases. CDR3: CSVAPPGLGFAETQYF. CDR3 bases: TGCAGCGTTGCCCCCCCGGGACTAGGATTCGCAGAGACCCAGTACTTC.

The V gene is TRBV9, the J gene TRBJ2-3; D is possibly TRBD1 (6 bases). In germline, CDR1 is SGDLS, CDR2 YYNGEE. CDR3 length equals 15 residues. Trimming took off 3 bases at V and 0 bases at J, with 11 bases between the two ends. The DNA of the CDR3 is TGTGCCAGCAGCGAGCAGGGGCCTAGCACAGATACGCAGTATTTT. It specifies CASSEQGPSTDTQYF.

This clone appeared a few times. The rearrangement uses TRBV18 and TRBJ2-7, with 10 bases that match TRBD2. Trimming at V came to 3 bases and at J to 5 bases, leaving 4 bases not matched to a gene. This CDR3 spans 14 amino acids. Germline values: CDR1 KGHSH, CDR2 LQKENI. The DNA of the CDR3 is TGTGCCAGCTCACCGTCTAGCGGGAGCCACGAGCAGTACGTC. Amino acid sequence: CASSPSSGSHEQYV.

The table lists this clone with a few counts. The chain has TRBV9 and TRBJ2-1; D is ambiguous. The CDR3 is made up of 14 amino acids. V lost 0 bases and J 4 bases, leaving 8 bases between the germline ends. CDR1 is SGDLS, CDR2 YYNGEE, per germline. In DNA form, the CDR3 reads TGTGCCAGCAGCGTAGCGGGCCGATACAATGAGCAGTTCTTC. Its protein product is CASSVAGRYNEQFF.

The chain's CDR3 is CASSLTAGGQETQYF. The CDR3 DNA follows: TGTGCCAGCAGCTTAACAGCAGGGGGACAAGAGACCCAGTACTTC. This chain links TRBV7-9 with TRBJ2-5; 7 bases agree with TRBD1. Germline CDR1 and CDR2: SEHNR and FQNEAQ (reference sequence). The trim removed 2 bases at V and 2 bases at J, leaving 5 bases unmatched. This CDR3 contains 15 residues. Supplemented by reference TRBV7-9 and TRBJ2-5, the full variable domain reads DTGVSQNPRHKITKRGQNVTFRCDPISEHNRLYWYRQTLGQGPEFLTYFQNEAQLEKSRLLSDRFSAERPKGSFSTLEIQRTEQGDSAMYLCASSLTAGGQETQYFGPGTRLLVL.